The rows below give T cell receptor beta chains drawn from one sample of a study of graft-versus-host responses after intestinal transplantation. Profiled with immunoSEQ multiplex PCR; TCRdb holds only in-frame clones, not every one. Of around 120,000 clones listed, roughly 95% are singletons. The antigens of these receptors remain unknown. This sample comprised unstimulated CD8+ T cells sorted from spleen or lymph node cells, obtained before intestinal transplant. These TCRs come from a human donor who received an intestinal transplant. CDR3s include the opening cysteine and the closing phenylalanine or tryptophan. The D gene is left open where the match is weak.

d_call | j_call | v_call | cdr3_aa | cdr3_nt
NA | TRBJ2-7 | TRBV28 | CASSLGPISTYEQYF | TGTGCCAGCAGTTTGGGACCGATATCAACCTACGAGCAGTACTTC
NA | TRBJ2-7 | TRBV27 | CASSFSGSYEQYF | TGTGCCAGCAGTTTCTCGGGTAGTTACGAGCAGTACTTC
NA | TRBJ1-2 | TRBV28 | CASSPTPQGLYTF | TGTGCCAGCAGTCCCACACCCCAGGGCCTCTACACCTTC
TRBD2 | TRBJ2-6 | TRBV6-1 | CASSGPGLASSGANVLTF | TGTGCCAGCAGTGGCCCGGGACTAGCGAGCTCTGGGGCCAACGTCCTGACTTTC
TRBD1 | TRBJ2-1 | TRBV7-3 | CASSLIGSGGSYNEQFF | TGTGCCAGCAGCTTAATTGGGTCAGGGGGCTCCTACAATGAGCAGTTCTTC
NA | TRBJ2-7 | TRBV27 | CASSPRLLAYEQYF | TGTGCCAGCAGTCCCAGACTACTCGCCTACGAGCAGTACTTC
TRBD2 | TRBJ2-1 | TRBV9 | CATQPGLAGDEQFF | TGTGCCACCCAGCCGGGACTAGCGGGAGATGAGCAGTTCTTC
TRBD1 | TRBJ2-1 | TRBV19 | CASSAGGWYNEQFF | TGTGCCAGTAGCGCAGGGGGTTGGTACAATGAGCAGTTCTTC
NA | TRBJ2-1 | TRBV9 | CASSVGGGSHNEQFF | TGTGCCAGCAGCGTGGGAGGAGGGTCTCACAATGAGCAGTTCTTC
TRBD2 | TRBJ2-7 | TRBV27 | CASSPGVAGSYEQYF | TGTGCCAGCAGCCCAGGGGTAGCGGGGTCCTACGAGCAGTACTTC
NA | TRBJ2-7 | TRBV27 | CASSPSGNEQYF | TGTGCCAGCAGTCCCTCGGGGAACGAGCAGTACTTC
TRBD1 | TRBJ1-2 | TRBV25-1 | CASSEYGQGAGINYGYTF | TGTGCCAGCAGTGAATATGGGCAGGGGGCAGGTATAAACTATGGCTACACCTTC
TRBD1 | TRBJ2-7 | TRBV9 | CASSGKQGTYEQYF | TGTGCCAGCAGCGGGAAACAGGGGACCTACGAGCAGTACTTC
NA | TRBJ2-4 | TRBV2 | CASSGQGTSKNIQYF | TGTGCCAGCAGTGGTCAGGGGACCTCCAAAAACATTCAGTACTTC
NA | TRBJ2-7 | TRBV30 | CAWEDGAYEQYF | TGTGCCTGGGAGGACGGGGCCTACGAGCAGTACTTC
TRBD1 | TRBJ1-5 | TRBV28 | CASSYSTGDNQPQHF | TGTGCCAGCAGTTACTCGACAGGGGACAATCAGCCCCAGCATTTT
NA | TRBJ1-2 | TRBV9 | CASSALGVTTF | TGTGCCAGCAGCGCACTCGGGGTGACCACCTTC
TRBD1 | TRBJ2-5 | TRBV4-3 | CASSQVVGTGVGETQYF | TGCGCCAGCAGCCAAGTTGTCGGGACAGGGGTTGGGGAGACCCAGTACTTC
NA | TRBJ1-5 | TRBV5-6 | CASSLQASYSNQPQHF | TGTGCCAGCAGCTTGCAAGCCTCCTATAGCAATCAGCCCCAGCATTTT
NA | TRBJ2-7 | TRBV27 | CASSLHRVRAYEQYF | TGTGCCAGCAGTTTACACAGGGTAAGAGCCTACGAGCAGTACTTC
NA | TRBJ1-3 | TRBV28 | CASNRESGNTIYF | TGTGCCAGCAATCGGGAATCTGGAAACACCATATATTTT
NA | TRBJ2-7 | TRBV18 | CASSPGGFGYEQYF | TGTGCCAGCTCACCTGGAGGTTTCGGCTACGAGCAGTACTTC
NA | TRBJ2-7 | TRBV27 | CASSPYRTLYEQYF | TGTGCCAGCAGTCCCTACAGGACTCTCTACGAGCAGTACTTC
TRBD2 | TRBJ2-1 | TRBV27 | CASIPTSGSTNEQFF | TGTGCCAGCATTCCAACTAGCGGGAGTACAAATGAGCAGTTCTTC
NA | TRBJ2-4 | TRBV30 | CAWNDRLAKNIQYF | TGTGCCTGGAATGACAGGCTAGCCAAAAACATTCAGTACTTC
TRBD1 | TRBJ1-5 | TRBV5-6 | CASSAGQGQGYSNQPQHF | TGTGCCAGCAGCGCCGGACAGGGGCAGGGCTATAGCAATCAGCCCCAGCATTTT
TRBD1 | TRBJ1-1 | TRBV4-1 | CASSLTSGGTEAFF | TGCGCCAGCAGCCTCACTTCAGGGGGCACTGAAGCTTTCTTT
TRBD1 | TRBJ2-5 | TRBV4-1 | CASSPETGGKETQYF | TGCGCCAGCAGCCCGGAAACAGGGGGGAAAGAGACCCAGTACTTC
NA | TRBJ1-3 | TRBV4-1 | CASSQVRGGSSGNTIYF | TGCGCCAGCAGCCAAGTACGTGGAGGGAGCTCTGGAAACACCATATATTTT
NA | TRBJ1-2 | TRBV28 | CASSPADRQGYTF | TGTGCCAGCAGTCCCGCAGACAGGCAGGGCTACACCTTC
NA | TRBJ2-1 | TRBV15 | CATSRDLINEQFF | TGTGCCACCAGCAGAGATCTGATCAATGAGCAGTTCTTC
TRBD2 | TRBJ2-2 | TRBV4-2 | CASSQEVAGANTGELFF | TGTGCCAGCAGCCAAGAAGTAGCGGGGGCGAACACCGGGGAGCTGTTTTTT
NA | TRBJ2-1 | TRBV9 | CASSVWGNEQFF | TGTGCCAGCAGCGTATGGGGGAATGAGCAGTTCTTC
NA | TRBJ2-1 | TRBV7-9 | CASSPGNPSYNEQFF | TGTGCCAGCAGCCCAGGGAATCCATCCTACAATGAGCAGTTCTTC
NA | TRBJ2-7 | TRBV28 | CASTMVRGAGEQYF | TGTGCCAGCACCATGGTTAGGGGAGCTGGTGAGCAGTACTTC
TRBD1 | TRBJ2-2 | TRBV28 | CASNLGTGNTGELFF | TGTGCCAGCAACCTAGGGACAGGGAACACCGGGGAGCTGTTTTTT
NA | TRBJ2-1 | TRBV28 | CASSLPGAPSGNEQFF | TGTGCCAGCAGTTTACCCGGTGCACCCTCGGGCAATGAGCAGTTCTTC